The clone carrying this T cell receptor beta chain has a handful of counts. This CDR3 is 14 amino acids long. The germline V gene encodes CDR1 LNHNV and CDR2 YYDKDF (reference sequence). Trimming shortened V by 4 bases and J by 6 bases, and 15 bases separated the two germline ends. This entry comes from a study of blood T cell repertoires in COVID-19. Study in general: PBMCs, B-cell-depleted T cells, or T cells provided the cDNA or gDNA that made up the material.

The data were produced by immunoSEQ multiplex PCR, yet TCRdb's version contains in-frame clones alone and is incomplete. Counted here are about 170,000 clones, roughly 80% occurring once; the ten biggest clones make up under 2.5%. This receptor was obtained from a woman older than 75 with acute or convalescent COVID-19. The sample consisted of peripheral blood. The chain recombines TRBV15 with TRBJ1-2; D is unresolved. The CDR3 is CATSKSGVHDGYTF. CDR3 in DNA: TGTGCCACCAGCAAATCCGGGGTCCATGATGGCTACACCTTC. The entire variable domain, with the rest obtained from reference TRBV15 and TRBJ1-2, is as follows: DAMVIQNPRYQVTQFGKPVTLSCSQTLNHNVMYWYQQKSSQAPKLLFHYYDKDFNNEADTPDNFQSRRPNTSFCFLDIRSPGLGDTAMYLCATSKSGVHDGYTFGSGTRLTVV.